Following are 6 T cell receptor beta chains from one sample sequenced in a study of OX40 agonist ivuxolimab in advanced cancers. Measured with immunoSEQ multiplex PCR; TCRdb has only the in-frame clones, and not every one. The data show tens of thousands of clones, approximately 80% seen once. The starting material was CD4+ or CD8+ T cells sorted from blood, obtained in a trial of the OX40 agonist ivuxolimab. The receptors here all came from an adult with an advanced solid tumor such as melanoma, head and neck, liver or kidney cancer.

The rearrangement uses TRBV7-9 and TRBJ1-2, with D hard to call. In germline, CDR1 is SEHNR, CDR2 FQNEAQ (reference sequence). The V gene lost 2 bases and the J gene lost 2 bases, with 6 bases spanning the gap. The CDR3 consists of 13 residues. This CDR3 reads CASSLLPNYGYTF. Written as DNA, the CDR3 is TGTGCCAGCAGCTTACTCCCGAACTATGGCTACACCTTC.

The chain combines TRBV28 with TRBJ1-6; 7 bases are shared with TRBD1. The CDR3 runs 13 residues. V lost 6 bases, J lost 7 bases, and 3 bases stayed unmatched. Germline V gene sequence: CDR1 MDHEN, CDR2 SYDVKM. CDR3 in DNA: TGTGCCAGCAGCCCGACAGGGAATTCACCCCTCCACTTT. Translating it yields CASSPTGNSPLHF.

This clone was seen a handful of times. Here the CDR3 reads CASSRQGWDTDTQYF. Here the CDR3 DNA reads TGCGCCAGCAGCCGACAGGGGTGGGACACAGATACGCAGTATTTT. This chain uses TRBV4-1 with TRBJ2-3, with 8 bases that match TRBD1. CDR1 and CDR2 from the germline V gene are MGHRA and YSYEKL. This CDR3 spans 15 amino acids. Losses at the gene ends were 4 bases for V and 2 bases for J; bases not matched to a gene: 5.

The V gene is TRBV4-1, the J gene TRBJ2-7, with 10 bases identical to TRBD1. In germline, CDR1 is MGHRA, CDR2 YSYEKL. CDR3 length equals 13 residues. V gave up 6 bases and J gave up 2 bases; unmatched junction bases: 1. CDR3 region: CASRGTGAYEQYF. The CDR3, as DNA: TGCGCCAGCAGGGGGACAGGGGCCTACGAGCAGTACTTC.

The rearrangement links TRBV7-2 to TRBJ2-3; a weak D match, TRBD2 (6 bases). Germline V lookup: CDR1 SGHTA, CDR2 FQGNSA. V was cut by 7 bases and J by 7 bases, with 24 bases left in between. The CDR3 has 16 amino acids. CDR3 in amino acids: CASTSLVGGMWNTQYF. For the CDR3, the DNA is TGTGCCAGCACCTCCCTCGTCGGCGGGATGTGGAATACGCAGTATTTT.

This chain joins TRBV9 and TRBJ1-6; D is ambiguous. In germline, CDR1 is SGDLS, CDR2 YYNGEE. The CDR3 covers 14 residues. Between the trimmed V and J ends, which lost 8 bases and 6 bases, there was a span of 15 bases. For the CDR3, the DNA is TGTGCCAGTTCCCTGACGGACGTTAATTCACCCCTCCACTTT. Protein sequence: CASSLTDVNSPLHF. The full variable domain, in which reference TRBV9 and TRBJ1-6 provide the parts outside the CDR3, is DSGVTQTPKHLITATGQRVTLRCSPRSGDLSVYWYQQSLDQGLQFLIQYYNGEERAKGNILERFSAQQFPDLHSELNLSSLELGDSALYFCASSLTDVNSPLHFGNGTRLTVT.